The entry below describes one T cell receptor (beta chain). The antigen is undetermined. This record comes from a study of T cells in Graves' hyperthyroidism and ophthalmopathy. Study-level information: Peripheral blood specimens were obtained at initial diagnosis, prior to any treatment. Study conclusions and caveats: Most expanded thyroid clonotypes above 0.001 recurred in blood. A model of 13 V-J features distinguished ophthalmopathy from stable hyperthyroidism.

The V gene's germline CDR1 is SGHAT and CDR2 FQNNGV. Trimming took off 0 bases at V and 10 bases at J, with 15 bases between the two ends. The CDR3 has 15 residues. Using RNA transcripts as the source, TCR beta CDR3 regions were amplified. The HTBI primer set drove a first-round RT-PCR of the TCR CDR3. TCRdb re-called the multiplex PCR reads with MiXCR, one entry per CDR3 protein. The top ten hold more than 7% of the sample, which has about 840,000 distinct CDR3 sequences, approximately 40% seen once. The authors obtained PBMCs from over 8 ml of fresh peripheral blood. The TCR comes from a man between 18 and 35 years old with Graves' hyperthyroidism. The chain uses TRBV11-2 and TRBJ1-4; the D gene is possibly TRBD1 (6 bases). Specimen: blood. The chain's CDR3 is CASSLDSGAGRKLFF. The CDR3 bases are TGTGCCAGCAGCTTAGATTCGGGGGCCGGAAGAAAACTGTTTTTT.